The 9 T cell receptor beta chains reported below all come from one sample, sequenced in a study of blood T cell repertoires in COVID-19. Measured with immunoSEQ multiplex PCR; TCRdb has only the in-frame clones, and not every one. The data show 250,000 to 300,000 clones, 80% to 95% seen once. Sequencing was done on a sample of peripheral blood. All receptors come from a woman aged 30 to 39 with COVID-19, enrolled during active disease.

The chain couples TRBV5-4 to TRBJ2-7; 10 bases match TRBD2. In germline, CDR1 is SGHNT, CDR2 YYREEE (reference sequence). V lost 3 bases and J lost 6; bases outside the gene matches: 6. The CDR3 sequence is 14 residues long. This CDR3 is CASSSGTSVLEQYF. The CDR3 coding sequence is TGTGCCAGCAGCTCCGGGACTAGCGTACTCGAGCAGTACTTC.

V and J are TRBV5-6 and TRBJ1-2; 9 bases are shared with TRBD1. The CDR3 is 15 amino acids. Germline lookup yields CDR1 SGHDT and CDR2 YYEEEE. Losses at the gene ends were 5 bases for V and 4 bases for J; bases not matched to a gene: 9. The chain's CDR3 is CASSLTGTGTYGYTF. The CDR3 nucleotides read TGTGCCAGCAGTTTAACCGGGACAGGGACCTATGGCTACACCTTC.

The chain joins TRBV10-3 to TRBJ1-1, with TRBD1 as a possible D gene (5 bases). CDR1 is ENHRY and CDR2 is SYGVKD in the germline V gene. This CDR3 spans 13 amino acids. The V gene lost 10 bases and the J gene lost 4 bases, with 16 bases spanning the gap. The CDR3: CATAGPPFTEAFF. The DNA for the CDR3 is TGTGCCACAGCGGGGCCCCCCTTCACTGAAGCTTTCTTT.

The CDR3 reads CASSPNRGDRGNTIYF. The CDR3 nucleotides read TGTGCCAGCTCACCAAACAGGGGAGACCGGGGAAACACCATATATTTT. The chain has TRBV18 and TRBJ1-3; TRBD1 aligns across 7 bases. This CDR3 contains 16 residues. V shed 2 bases and J 4 bases; nucleotides not matched to a gene: 8. Looked up from germline, CDR1 is KGHSH and CDR2 is LQKENI.

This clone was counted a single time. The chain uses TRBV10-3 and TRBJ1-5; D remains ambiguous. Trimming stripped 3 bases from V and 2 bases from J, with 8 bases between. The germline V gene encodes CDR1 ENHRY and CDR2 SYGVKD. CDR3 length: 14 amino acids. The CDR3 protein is CAISDRLGNQPQHF. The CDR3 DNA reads TGTGCCATCAGTGACAGGTTGGGCAATCAGCCCCAGCATTTT.

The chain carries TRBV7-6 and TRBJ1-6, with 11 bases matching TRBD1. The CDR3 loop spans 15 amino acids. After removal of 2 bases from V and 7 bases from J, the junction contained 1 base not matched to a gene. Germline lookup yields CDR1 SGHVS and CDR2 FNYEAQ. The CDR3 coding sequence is TGTGCCAGCAGCTTACGGGACAGGGGGAATTCACCCCTCCACTTT. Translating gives CASSLRDRGNSPLHF.

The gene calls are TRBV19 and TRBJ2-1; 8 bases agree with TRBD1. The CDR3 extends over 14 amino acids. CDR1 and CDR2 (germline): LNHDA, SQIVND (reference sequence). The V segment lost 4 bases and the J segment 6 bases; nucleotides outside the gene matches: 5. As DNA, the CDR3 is TGTGCCAGTAGTACAGGGACAGGCTCCAATGAGCAGTTCTTC. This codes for CASSTGTGSNEQFF.

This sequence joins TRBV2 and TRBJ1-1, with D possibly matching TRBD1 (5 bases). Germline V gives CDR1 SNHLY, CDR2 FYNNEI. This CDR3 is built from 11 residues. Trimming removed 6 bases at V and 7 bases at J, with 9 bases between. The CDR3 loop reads CASRGGVEAFF. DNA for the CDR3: TGTGCCAGCAGGGGAGGGGTTGAAGCTTTCTTT.

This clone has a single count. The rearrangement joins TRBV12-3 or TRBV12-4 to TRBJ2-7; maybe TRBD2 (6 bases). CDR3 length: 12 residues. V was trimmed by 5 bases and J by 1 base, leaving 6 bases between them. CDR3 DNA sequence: TGTGCCAGCAGTGGGGGGTCCTACGAGCAGTACTTC. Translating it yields CASSGGSYEQYF.